These 25 T cell receptor beta chains originate from one sample sequenced in a study of PD-L1 blockade in urothelial cancer. TCRdb keeps only in-frame clones here, not all; method: immunoSEQ multiplex PCR. Of some 40,000 clones in the sample, approximately 86% were seen once. As to time point: pretreatment peripheral blood. The source was PBMCs, collected around atezolizumab (anti-PD-L1) treatment. These receptors came from a man older than 75 with urothelial cancer.

The chain employs TRBV5-4 and TRBJ2-3; D is possibly TRBD2 (6 bases). The CDR3 covers 14 residues. Germline CDR1 SGHNT, CDR2 YYREEE (reference sequence). Trimming left V 0 bases short and J 7 bases short, with 12 bases between. The CDR3 region has the DNA TGTGCCAGCAGCTTGGATGTAGCGGTGAATACGCAGTATTTT. It yields the protein CASSLDVAVNTQYF.

The chain is built from TRBV6-5 and TRBJ1-3, with D possibly being TRBD1 (5 bases). The CDR3 spans 16 residues. CDR1 and CDR2 (germline): MNHEY, SVGAGI. The V end lost 0 bases, the J end lost 0 bases, and 9 bases lay between the germline ends. CDR3 loop: CASSYSGGASGNTIYF. CDR3 sequence (DNA): TGTGCCAGCAGTTACTCTGGTGGGGCCTCTGGAAACACCATATATTTT.

The rearrangement links TRBV6-5 to TRBJ2-2; weak D call: TRBD2 (5 bases). The germline V gene encodes CDR1 MNHEY and CDR2 SVGAGI. The CDR3 runs 16 residues. Trimming took 1 base from V and 1 from J, leaving 10 bases between them. CDR3 coding DNA: TGTGCCAGCAGTTACTGGGAGCGAGTGAACACCGGGGAGCTGTTTTTT. This encodes CASSYWERVNTGELFF.

The J gene is TRBJ2-1, the V gene TRBV16; 13 positions match TRBD2. Trimming took 6 bases from V and 4 from J; bases not matched to a gene: 6. Germline lookup yields CDR1 KGHSY and CDR2 FQNENV. The CDR3 loop spans 16 amino acids. In DNA, the CDR3 is TGTGCCAGCAGAACTAGCGGGAGGGCCCAGTACAATGAGCAGTTCTTC. This codes for CASRTSGRAQYNEQFF.

V and J are TRBV29-1 and TRBJ1-4; no clear D gene. V gave up 7 bases and J gave up 7 bases, with 13 bases separating them. The CDR3 is 12 amino acids. Germline V CDR1 and CDR2: SQVTM, ANQGSEA. The CDR3 coding sequence is TGCAGCGCAGGCCAAGGAATTGAAAAACTGTTTTTT. Translation gives CSAGQGIEKLFF.

This CDR3 reads CASFKGAQTGKGNGYTF. The CDR3 DNA sequence: TGTGCCAGCTTTAAAGGAGCTCAGACAGGGAAGGGGAATGGCTACACCTTC. The rearrangement uses TRBV4-2 and TRBJ1-2, with TRBD1 matching over 7 bases. The length of the CDR3 is 17 residues. J lost 6 bases, V lost 8 bases, and 21 bases had no gene match. Germline loops: CDR1 LGHNA, CDR2 YNFKEQ.

V is TRBV5-1 and J is TRBJ2-1; D unclear. The CDR3 runs to 13 residues. The ends were cut back, 0 bases at V and 10 bases at J, with 11 bases in the middle. From germline, CDR1 is SGHRS and CDR2 YFSETQ. The CDR3, as DNA: TGCGCCAGCAGCTTGGGTGCTATTCGCGAGCAGTTCTTC. This sequence encodes CASSLGAIREQFF.

This clone was seen a single time. The chain carries TRBV6-5 and TRBJ2-3, with TRBD1 identical over 9 bases. The CDR3 is 15 residues long. J gave up 3 bases and V 5 bases, and 6 bases lay outside the gene matches. Germline CDR1 is MNHEY and CDR2 is SVGAGI. CDR3: CASSGGDRATDTQYF. The CDR3 nucleotides are TGTGCCAGCAGTGGAGGGGACAGGGCGACAGATACGCAGTATTTT.

This CDR3 is CATSREVGGSSYEQYF. The CDR3 region has the DNA TGTGCCACCAGCAGAGAAGTCGGCGGGAGCTCCTACGAGCAGTACTTC. The chain carries TRBV15 and TRBJ2-7; 7 positions match TRBD2. Unmatched junction bases numbered 5, after V lost 0 bases and J lost 0 bases. Germline V gene sequence: CDR1 LNHNV, CDR2 YYDKDF (reference sequence). There are 16 residues in the CDR3.

The J gene is TRBJ2-1, the V gene TRBV2; 10 nucleotides agree with TRBD2. Germline CDR1 and CDR2: SNHLY and FYNNEI. This CDR3 has 15 residues. J gave up 5 bases and V 7 bases, and 8 bases lay outside the gene matches. CDR3 DNA: TGTGCCAGCACCGCAGGGACTAGCGAGAACAATGAGCAGTTCTTC. This gives the protein CASTAGTSENNEQFF.

This chain links TRBV4-2 with TRBJ2-1; 12 bases are shared with TRBD2. Germline lookup yields CDR1 LGHNA and CDR2 YNFKEQ. Trimming took 3 bases from V and 5 from J; bases not matched to a gene: 5. This CDR3 spans 16 amino acids. CDR3: CASSQDSSGRDNEQFF. The CDR3 coding sequence is TGTGCCAGCAGCCAGGACTCTAGCGGGAGGGACAATGAGCAGTTCTTC.

This clone was picked up a small number of times. This sequence joins TRBV7-2 and TRBJ2-7, with 8 nucleotides matching TRBD1. Germline CDR1 is SGHTA and CDR2 is FQGNSA. CDR3 size: 16 residues. The V segment lost 3 bases and the J segment 3 bases; nucleotides outside the gene matches: 10. The CDR3 protein is CASSFSGGNSGYEQYF. The DNA for the CDR3 is TGTGCCAGCAGCTTTTCAGGGGGCAACTCCGGCTACGAGCAGTACTTC.

The V call is TRBV27, the J call TRBJ2-5; 8 nucleotides align to TRBD1. The V segment lost 0 bases and the J segment 1 base; nucleotides outside the gene matches: 7. Germline V gives CDR1 MNHEY, CDR2 SMNVEV (reference sequence). The CDR3 length is 17 residues. Written as DNA, the CDR3 is TGTGCCAGCAGTTTATCCTGGACAGGGCCCCTCCAAGAGACCCAGTACTTC. Translating gives CASSLSWTGPLQETQYF.

The genes are TRBV19 and TRBJ2-1; 9 bases match TRBD2. After removal of 3 bases from V and 0 bases from J, the junction contained 12 bases not matched to a gene. CDR1 and CDR2 (germline): LNHDA, SQIVND (reference sequence). The CDR3 runs 19 residues. CDR3 nucleotide sequence: TGTGCCAGTAGTATCGCGATTAGCGGGAGCGGAAGCTCCTACAATGAGCAGTTCTTC. Amino acids: CASSIAISGSGSSYNEQFF.

In its sample, this clone was seen a few times. V and J are TRBV30 and TRBJ1-1; a possible D gene is TRBD1 (5 bases). CDR1 and CDR2 (germline): GTSNPN, SVGIG (reference sequence). The CDR3 loop spans 14 amino acids. The V and J ends lost 0 bases and 5 bases respectively, with 13 bases between them. CDR3 in DNA: TGTGCCTGGAGTGTACGGCTAGGGGATACTGAAGCTTTCTTT. Its translation: CAWSVRLGDTEAFF.

The V gene is TRBV5-1, the J gene TRBJ2-7; TRBD1 matches 9 bases. In germline, CDR1 is SGHRS, CDR2 YFSETQ. There are 15 residues in the CDR3. Trimming took 0 bases from V and 5 from J; bases not matched to a gene: 6. For the CDR3, the DNA is TGCGCCAGCAGCTTGGCAAGGGGACAGGGCGACGAGCAGTACTTC. Amino acids: CASSLARGQGDEQYF. Full variable domain (outside the CDR3, taken from reference TRBV5-1 and TRBJ2-7): KAGVTQTPRYLIKTRGQQVTLSCSPISGHRSVSWYQQTPGQGLQFLFEYFSETQRNKGNFPGRFSGRQFSNSRSEMNVSTLELGDSALYLCASSLARGQGDEQYFGPGTRLTVT.

The CDR3: CASSQGHNGETQYF. The CDR3 region has the DNA TGCGCCAGCAGCCAAGGACACAATGGGGAGACCCAGTACTTC. The chain carries TRBV4-3 and TRBJ2-5; D is ambiguous. The CDR3 spans 14 residues. Trimming left V 1 base short and J 5 bases short, with 11 bases between. Per germline, CDR1 LGHNA and CDR2 YSLEER.

This chain connects TRBV5-1 to TRBJ1-1; 9 bases are shared with TRBD1. The CDR3 has 17 amino acids. In germline, CDR1 is SGHRS, CDR2 YFSETQ. V lost 1 base and J lost 1; bases outside the gene matches: 8. This chain's CDR3 is CASSLRGTGWGNTEAFF. As DNA, the CDR3 is TGCGCCAGCAGCTTGCGCGGGACAGGGTGGGGGAACACTGAAGCTTTCTTT.

This clone was detected only once. This sequence joins TRBV2 and TRBJ2-1; 10 nucleotides align to TRBD2. The CDR3 loop spans 15 amino acids. Trimming cost V 4 bases and J 6 bases; bases outside gene matches: 6. Per the germline V gene, CDR1 is SNHLY and CDR2 is FYNNEI. CDR3 in DNA: TGTGCCAGCAGTGCTCTAGCGGGAGAAGGCAATGAGCAGTTCTTC. Its protein is CASSALAGEGNEQFF.

The chain employs TRBV5-1 and TRBJ2-7; D unclear. Between the trimmed V and J ends, which lost 0 bases and 2 bases, there was a span of 6 bases. Germline lookup yields CDR1 SGHRS and CDR2 YFSETQ. This CDR3 spans 13 amino acids. The CDR3: CASSLGSPYEQYF. The CDR3 DNA is TGCGCCAGCAGCTTGGGCAGTCCCTACGAGCAGTACTTC.

V and J are TRBV18 and TRBJ2-2; no clear D gene. The V end was cut by 5 bases, the J end by 4 bases, with 5 bases between. This CDR3 spans 12 amino acids. Looked up from germline, CDR1 is KGHSH and CDR2 is LQKENI. In DNA, the CDR3 is TGTGCCAGCTCAGCGTCCACCGGGGAGCTGTTTTTT. Its translation: CASSASTGELFF.

The chain is built from TRBV2 and TRBJ2-1, with 8 nucleotides matching TRBD2. V shed 5 bases, J shed 8 bases, and the junction held 8 bases outside the gene matches. Germline V gene sequence: CDR1 SNHLY, CDR2 FYNNEI. The CDR3 covers 14 residues. This chain's CDR3 is CASSRREGQYEQFF. The DNA for the CDR3 is TGTGCCAGCAGTCGACGGGAGGGCCAATATGAGCAGTTCTTC.

Note on this clone: This specimen includes other DNA sequences encoding the same CDR3. This chain links TRBV9 with TRBJ2-7, with 8 bases lining up with TRBD1. The CDR3 has 17 residues. The ends lost 5 bases at V and 7 bases at J; junction bases unmatched: 20. The V gene's germline CDR1 is SGDLS and CDR2 YYNGEE. The CDR3 bases are TGTGCCAGCAGTGTCAGCCAGGGGGCGCTCGGTCTGGAAGAGCAGTACTTC. Amino acids: CASSVSQGALGLEEQYF.

This chain uses TRBV6-1 with TRBJ2-1; the D gene is possibly TRBD1 (6 bases). Germline CDR1 MNHNS, CDR2 SASEGT. V shed 6 bases and J shed 5 bases, with 17 bases lying between them. The CDR3 has 15 amino acids. The CDR3 DNA sequence: TGTGCCAGCAGAAACGGCGGCAAGGGGGACAATGAGCAGTTCTTC. Encoded protein: CASRNGGKGDNEQFF.

This clone has more than one count but fewer than ten. The chain links TRBV7-9 to TRBJ2-1, with TRBD2 identical over 8 bases. The CDR3 loop spans 17 amino acids. The J segment lost 7 bases and the V segment lost 3 bases, leaving 14 bases of the junction unmatched. CDR1 is SEHNR and CDR2 is FQNEAQ in the germline V gene (reference sequence). CDR3 coding DNA: TGTGCCAGCAGCTTGACCCACGGGAGGGCCGACCGGAATGAGCAGTTCTTC. It yields the protein CASSLTHGRADRNEQFF.